This TCR beta chain is drawn from a study of shared clonotypes between healthy human individuals. There are 12 residues in the CDR3. The germline CDR1 and CDR2 sequences are SGHVS and FQNEAQ. V gave up 6 bases and J gave up 10 bases; unmatched junction bases: 6. Investigators spread the genomic DNA of each subset evenly over several immunoSEQ plates. This table comes from immunoSEQ multiplex PCR, and its TCRdb copy is limited to in-frame clones, with some not included. The sample records 2.5 million or so clones, just over 90% being singletons. Negatively enriched CD4+ T cells were divided by CD45RA into naive and memory.

The chain joins TRBV7-8 to TRBJ2-1, with 7 bases fitting TRBD1. The sample taken for sequencing was naive CD4+ T cells sorted from blood. Subset noted: CD45RA+ positively selected. The receptor comes from a young man in good health. DNA for the CDR3: TGTGCCAGCAGTCAACAGGGACAGGAGCAGTTCTTC. This gives the protein CASSQQGQEQFF.